This T cell receptor (beta chain) was sequenced for a study of T cell repertoires in cytomegalovirus infection. Study in general: Indicated by public TCR beta signatures were CMV infection and matching HLA type. General observations from the study: HLA-C-restricted CMV-specific TCR beta clonotypes prevailed in the ex vivo response.

A single record per CDR3 protein comes from TCRdb applying MiXCR to the reads. The table has 180,000 or so distinct CDR3 sequences, 17% seen once; the top ten hold approximately 25%. Comment on this clonotype: As yet, its antigen is unknown.

CDR1 is SGHVS, CDR2 FNYEAQ, per germline. V was cut by 5 bases and J by 7 bases, with 15 bases left in between. This CDR3 has 13 residues. The TCR comes from a human donor in good health (CMV status not recorded). Some clones in this sample may be carry-over from other donors' samples. Sample: CD8+ T cells from PBMCs. The chain combines TRBV7-6 with TRBJ2-7; maybe TRBD2 (6 bases). Here the CDR3 reads CASSPGRGGEQYF. The CDR3 DNA is TGTGCCAGCAGCCCGGGGCGGGGCGGAGAGCAGTACTTC.